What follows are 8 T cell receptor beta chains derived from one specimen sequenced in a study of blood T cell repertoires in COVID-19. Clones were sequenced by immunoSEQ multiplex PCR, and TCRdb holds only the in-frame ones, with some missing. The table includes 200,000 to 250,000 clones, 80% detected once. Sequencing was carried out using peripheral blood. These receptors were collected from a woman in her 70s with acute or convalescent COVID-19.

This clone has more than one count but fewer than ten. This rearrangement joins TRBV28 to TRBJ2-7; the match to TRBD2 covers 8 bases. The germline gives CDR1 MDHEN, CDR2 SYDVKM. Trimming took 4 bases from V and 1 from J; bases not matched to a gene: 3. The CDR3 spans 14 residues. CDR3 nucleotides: TGTGCCAGCAGTTCCGGACTAGCTTCCTACGAGCAGTACTTC. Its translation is CASSSGLASYEQYF.

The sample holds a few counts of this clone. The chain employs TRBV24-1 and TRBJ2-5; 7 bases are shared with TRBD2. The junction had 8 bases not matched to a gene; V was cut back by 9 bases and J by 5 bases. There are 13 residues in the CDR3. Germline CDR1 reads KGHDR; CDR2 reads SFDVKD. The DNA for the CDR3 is TGTGCCACCTCAAGGGCGGGAGTTGAGACCCAGTACTTC. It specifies CATSRAGVETQYF.

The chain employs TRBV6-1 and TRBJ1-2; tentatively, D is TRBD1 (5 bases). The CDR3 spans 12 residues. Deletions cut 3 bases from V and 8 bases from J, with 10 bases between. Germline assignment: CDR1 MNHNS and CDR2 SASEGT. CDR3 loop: CASSDREVGYTF. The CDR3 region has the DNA TGTGCCAGCAGTGACAGGGAGGTCGGCTACACCTTC.

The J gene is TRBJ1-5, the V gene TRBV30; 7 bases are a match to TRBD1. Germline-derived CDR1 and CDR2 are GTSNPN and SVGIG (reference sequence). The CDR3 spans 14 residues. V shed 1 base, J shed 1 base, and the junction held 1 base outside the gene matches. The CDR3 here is CAWSGQGSNQPQHF. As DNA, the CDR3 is TGTGCCTGGAGTGGACAGGGAAGCAATCAGCCCCAGCATTTT.

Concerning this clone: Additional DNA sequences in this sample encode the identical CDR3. Here the CDR3 DNA reads TGTGCCATCAGTGAGTCGGGGGGCCAAGAGACCCAGTACTTC. It codes for CAISESGGQETQYF. The V and J genes are TRBV10-3 and TRBJ2-5; a weak D match, TRBD2 (6 bases). The CDR3 spans 14 residues. The V gene's germline CDR1 is ENHRY and CDR2 SYGVKD. V lost 0 bases, J lost 1 base, and 6 bases lay in between.

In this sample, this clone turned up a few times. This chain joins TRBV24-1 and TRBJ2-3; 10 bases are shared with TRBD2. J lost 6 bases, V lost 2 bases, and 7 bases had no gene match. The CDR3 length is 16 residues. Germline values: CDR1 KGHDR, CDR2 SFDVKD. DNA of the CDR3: TGTGCCACCAGTGATTATGGACTAGCGGTTCCCGATACGCAGTATTTT. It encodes CATSDYGLAVPDTQYF.

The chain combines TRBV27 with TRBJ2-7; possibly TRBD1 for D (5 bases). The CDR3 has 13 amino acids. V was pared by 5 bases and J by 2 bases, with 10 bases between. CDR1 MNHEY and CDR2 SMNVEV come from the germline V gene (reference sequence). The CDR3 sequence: CASSMGRAYEQYF. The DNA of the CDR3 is TGTGCCAGCAGTATGGGCAGGGCCTACGAGCAGTACTTC.

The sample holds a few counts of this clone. The chain's CDR3 is CASSPRDRPNYGYTF. CDR3 bases: TGTGCCAGCAGTCCGCGGGACAGACCAAACTATGGCTACACCTTC. The genes are TRBV28 and TRBJ1-2, with TRBD1 matching 7 bases. This CDR3 region has 15 residues. Germline loops: CDR1 MDHEN, CDR2 SYDVKM. V lost 5 bases, J lost 2 bases, and 8 bases stayed unmatched.